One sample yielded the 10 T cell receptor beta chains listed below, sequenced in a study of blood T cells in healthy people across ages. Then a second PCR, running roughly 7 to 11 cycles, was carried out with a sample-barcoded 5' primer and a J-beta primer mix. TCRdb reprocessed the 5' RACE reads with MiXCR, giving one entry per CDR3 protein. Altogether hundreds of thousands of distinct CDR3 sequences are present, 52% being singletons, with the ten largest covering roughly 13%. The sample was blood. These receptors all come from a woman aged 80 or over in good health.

The CDR3 coding sequence is TGTGCCAGCAGCAAAGGGATAGCCCTTAGAGAGCAGTTCTTC. Protein product: CASSKGIALREQFF. The V gene is TRBV21-1, the J gene TRBJ2-1; the tabulated D call, TRBD2, remains unverified against the DNA. TRBV21-1 is a known pseudogene. There are 14 residues in the CDR3.

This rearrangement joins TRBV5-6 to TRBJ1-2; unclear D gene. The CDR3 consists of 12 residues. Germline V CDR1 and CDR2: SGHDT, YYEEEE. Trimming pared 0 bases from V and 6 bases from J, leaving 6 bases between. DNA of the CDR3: TGTGCCAGCAGCTTGGCCGGACATGGCTACACCTTC. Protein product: CASSLAGHGYTF.

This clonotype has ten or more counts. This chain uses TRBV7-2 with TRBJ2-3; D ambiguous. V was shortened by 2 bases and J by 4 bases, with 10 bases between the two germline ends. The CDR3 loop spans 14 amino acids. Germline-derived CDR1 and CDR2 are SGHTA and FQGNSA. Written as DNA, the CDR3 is TGTGCCAGCAGCTTAAATGCATTGTCAGATACGCAGTATTTT. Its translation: CASSLNALSDTQYF.

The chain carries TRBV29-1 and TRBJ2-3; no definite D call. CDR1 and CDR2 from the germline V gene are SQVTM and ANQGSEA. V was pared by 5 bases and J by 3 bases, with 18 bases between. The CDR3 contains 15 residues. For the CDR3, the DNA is TGCAGCGTTCTATCTGGGCTATCAGATACAGATACGCAGTATTTT. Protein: CSVLSGLSDTDTQYF.

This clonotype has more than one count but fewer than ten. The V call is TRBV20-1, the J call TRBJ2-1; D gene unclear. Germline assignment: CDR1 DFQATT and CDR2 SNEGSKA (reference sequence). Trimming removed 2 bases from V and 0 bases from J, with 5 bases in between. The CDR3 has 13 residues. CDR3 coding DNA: TGCAGTGCTAGACCCAGCTCCTACAATGAGCAGTTCTTC. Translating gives CSARPSSYNEQFF.

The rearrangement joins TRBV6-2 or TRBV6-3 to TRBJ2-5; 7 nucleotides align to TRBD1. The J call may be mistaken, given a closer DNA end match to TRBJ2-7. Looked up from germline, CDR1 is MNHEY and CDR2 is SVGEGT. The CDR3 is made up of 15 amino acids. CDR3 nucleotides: TGTGCCAGCAGTTCTACCGTGACAGGGTGGCGCGAGCAGTACTTC. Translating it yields CASSSTVTGWREQYF.

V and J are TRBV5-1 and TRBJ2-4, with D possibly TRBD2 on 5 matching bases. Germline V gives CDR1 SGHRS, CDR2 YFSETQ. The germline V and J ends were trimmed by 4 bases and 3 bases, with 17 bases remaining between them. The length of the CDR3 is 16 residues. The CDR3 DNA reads TGCGCCAGCAGCGCAAGGACGGGGATGGGCAAAAACATTCAGTACTTC. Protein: CASSARTGMGKNIQYF.

CDR3 loop: CASSKGTSGLGTDTQYF. DNA for the CDR3: TGTGCCAGCAGCAAAGGGACTAGCGGGTTGGGCACAGATACGCAGTATTTT. The chain links TRBV7-2 to TRBJ2-3; the match to TRBD2 covers 12 bases. Losses at the gene ends were 5 bases for V and 1 base for J; bases not matched to a gene: 7. CDR1 and CDR2 (germline): SGHTA, FQGNSA. The CDR3 covers 17 residues. The full variable domain, with the rest looked up from reference TRBV7-2 and TRBJ2-3, is GAGVSQSPSNKVTEKGKDVELRCDPISGHTALYWYRQSLGQGLEFLIYFQGNSAPDKSGLPSDRFSAERTGGSVSTLTIQRTQQEDSAVYLCASSKGTSGLGTDTQYFGPGTRLTVL.

CDR3 bases: TGTGCCAGCAGTTTATCTCTGACAGGGTTTTCCTACGAGCAGTACTTC. This encodes CASSLSLTGFSYEQYF. V and J are TRBV27 and TRBJ2-7, with 7 bases identical to TRBD1. CDR1 and CDR2 (germline): MNHEY, SMNVEV (reference sequence). V shed 0 bases and J 1 base; nucleotides not matched to a gene: 6. The CDR3 is made up of 16 amino acids.

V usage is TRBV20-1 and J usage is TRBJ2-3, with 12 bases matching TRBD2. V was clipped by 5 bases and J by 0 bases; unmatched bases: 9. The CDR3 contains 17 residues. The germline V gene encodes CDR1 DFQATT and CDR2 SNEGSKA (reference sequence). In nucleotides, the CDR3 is TGCAGTGCTCAATCCTGGACTAGCGGGGTGAGCACAGATACGCAGTATTTT. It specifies CSAQSWTSGVSTDTQYF.